A single sample is the source of the 19 T cell receptor beta chains below, sequenced in a study of T cells in Graves' hyperthyroidism and ophthalmopathy. Researchers amplified the TCR beta CDR3 regions from RNA transcripts. First-round RT-PCR targeting the TCR CDR3 was performed with the HTBI primer set. One entry per CDR3 protein, called by TCRdb with MiXCR from the multiplex PCR reads. The sample has hundreds of thousands of distinct CDR3 sequences, roughly 15% seen once. Sequenced material: blood. These receptors came from a woman between 18 and 30 years old with Graves' hyperthyroidism.

This clonotype has more than one count but fewer than ten. The rearrangement uses TRBV12-3 or TRBV12-4 and TRBJ2-2, with D perhaps assigned TRBD1 or TRBD2 (5 bases each). The V end was cut by 5 bases, the J end by 0 bases, with 13 bases between. The CDR3 has 16 amino acids. The CDR3 loop reads CASSVGTFPNTGELFF. CDR3 sequence (DNA): TGTGCCAGCAGTGTGGGGACCTTCCCGAACACCGGGGAGCTGTTTTTT.

V is TRBV30 and J is TRBJ2-7, with a tentative D call TRBD1 (5 bases). The germline V gene has CDR1 GTSNPN and CDR2 SVGIG (reference sequence). This CDR3 has 15 amino acids. V dropped 4 bases and J dropped 0 bases, with 16 bases sitting between them. Here the CDR3 reads CAWKPATVSSYEQYF. The CDR3 coding sequence is TGTGCCTGGAAGCCCGCGACAGTGAGCTCCTACGAGCAGTACTTC.

This clonotype was detected many times. The V and J genes are TRBV27 and TRBJ2-2; D may be TRBD2 (5 bases). V shed 8 bases and J shed 4 bases, with 11 bases lying between them. CDR1 MNHEY and CDR2 SMNVEV come from the germline V gene (reference sequence). This CDR3 is built from 13 residues. CDR3: CASRTSLTGELFF. The DNA of the CDR3 is TGTGCCAGCCGTACTAGTCTCACCGGGGAGCTGTTTTTT.

This clonotype appeared many times. V gene TRBV28 combines with J gene TRBJ2-3, with D tentatively TRBD2 (6 bases). The V and J ends lost 3 bases and 6 bases respectively, with 13 bases between them. The germline gives CDR1 MDHEN, CDR2 SYDVKM. The CDR3 loop spans 14 amino acids. The CDR3 protein is CASSFRSGWDTQYF. CDR3 coding DNA: TGTGCCAGCAGTTTTCGGAGCGGGTGGGATACGCAGTATTTT.

This clonotype was recorded many times. V is TRBV18 and J is TRBJ1-1; a weak D match, TRBD1 (5 bases). Germline CDR1 is KGHSH and CDR2 is LQKENI. V was clipped by 2 bases and J by 5 bases, with 9 bases between them. CDR3 size: 13 residues. The CDR3 DNA follows: TGTGCCAGCTCACCATCGGGGGATACTGAAGCTTTCTTT. Amino acid sequence: CASSPSGDTEAFF. The complete variable domain, with remaining parts taken from reference TRBV18 and TRBJ1-1, reads NAGVMQNPRHLVRRRGQEARLRCSPMKGHSHVYWYRQLPEEGLKFMVYLQKENIIDESGMPKERFSAEFPKEGPSILRIQQVVRGDSAAYFCASSPSGDTEAFFGQGTRLTVV.

This clonotype was counted many times. The V and J genes are TRBV10-1 and TRBJ1-1; 8 bases line up with TRBD1. CDR3 length: 17 residues. CDR1 and CDR2 (germline): WNHNN, SYGVQD (reference sequence). Trimming cost V 4 bases and J 2 bases; bases outside gene matches: 12. The CDR3 DNA reads as TGCGCCAGCAGTGCGAAGGGACAGGTCCCCACAAACACTGAAGCTTTCTTT. Translating it yields CASSAKGQVPTNTEAFF.

This chain links TRBV27 with TRBJ2-4; D remains unclear. V was cut by 0 bases and J by 7 bases, with 13 bases left in between. The CDR3 has 15 amino acids. Per the germline V gene, CDR1 is MNHEY and CDR2 is SMNVEV (reference sequence). CDR3 in amino acids: CASSLSVLPQNIQYF. CDR3 nucleotides: TGTGCCAGCAGTTTATCGGTACTACCCCAGAACATTCAGTACTTC.

The gene calls are TRBV4-3 and TRBJ1-4; D is perhaps TRBD1 (5 bases). Trimming shortened V by 1 base and J by 3 bases, and 9 bases separated the two germline ends. Looked up from germline, CDR1 is LGHNA and CDR2 is YSLEER. The CDR3 consists of 15 residues. Here the CDR3 reads CASSQGDPSNEKLFF. In nucleotides, the CDR3 is TGCGCCAGCAGCCAAGGGGACCCGTCTAATGAAAAACTGTTTTTT.

The CDR3 sequence is CASGPLGGGIKDTQYF. The CDR3 DNA follows: TGTGCCAGCGGACCCCTGGGCGGGGGAATCAAAGATACGCAGTATTTT. The V call is TRBV27, the J call TRBJ2-3; 7 nucleotides align to TRBD2. The CDR3 covers 16 residues. V lost 8 bases, J lost 5 bases, and 16 bases stayed unmatched. Germline-derived CDR1 and CDR2 are MNHEY and SMNVEV (reference sequence).

This clonotype was seen a handful of times. This rearrangement joins TRBV3-1 to TRBJ2-7; TRBD2 agrees at 9 bases. In germline, CDR1 is LGHDT, CDR2 YNNKEL (reference sequence). V shed 2 bases, J shed 9 bases, and the junction held 14 bases outside the gene matches. The CDR3 sequence is 16 residues long. CDR3 nucleotides: TGTGCCAGCAGCCAATACGGACTAGCGACCTACGAGTCGCAGTACTTC. Translated, it gives CASSQYGLATYESQYF.

The chain employs TRBV7-2 and TRBJ2-5; D tentatively fits TRBD1 or TRBD2 (6 bases each). The CDR3 has 14 residues. Trimming removed 1 base at V and 7 bases at J, with 13 bases between. Germline CDR1 and CDR2: SGHTA and FQGNSA. In DNA, the CDR3 is TGTGCCAGCAGCTTAGGGGGGGCACAGGGGACCCAGTACTTC. Its translation: CASSLGGAQGTQYF.

This clonotype was counted ten times or more. This sequence joins TRBV6-1 and TRBJ2-2; 8 nucleotides align to TRBD1. J gave up 3 bases and V 7 bases, and 4 bases lay outside the gene matches. CDR1 is MNHNS, CDR2 SASEGT, per germline. The CDR3 spans 14 residues. The CDR3 region is CASTGQGDTGELFF. As DNA, the CDR3 is TGTGCCAGCACCGGACAGGGAGACACCGGGGAGCTGTTTTTT.

In its sample, this clonotype was seen many times. The V and J genes are TRBV7-9 and TRBJ1-1; D gene ambiguous. V lost 1 base and J lost 0, with 9 bases in between. This CDR3 is 15 amino acids long. The germline gives CDR1 SEHNR, CDR2 FQNEAQ (reference sequence). CDR3 DNA sequence: TGTGCCAGCAGCTTAGGGTACGGGCTGAACACTGAAGCTTTCTTT. Translated, it gives CASSLGYGLNTEAFF.

In this sample, this clonotype turned up many times. V and J are TRBV6-2 or TRBV6-3 and TRBJ2-3; perhaps TRBD1 as D (6 bases). Deletions cut 2 bases from V and 2 bases from J, with 11 bases between. Germline CDR1 and CDR2: MNHEY and SVGEGT. CDR3 length: 15 residues. CDR3 sequence (DNA): TGTGCCAGCAGTTACGGTGACAGGCCCACAGATACGCAGTATTTT. This encodes CASSYGDRPTDTQYF.

This clonotype has at least ten counts. The gene calls are TRBV20-1 and TRBJ2-5; the match to TRBD2 covers 8 bases. This CDR3 comprises 14 residues. Per germline, CDR1 DFQATT and CDR2 SNEGSKA (reference sequence). V was pared by 7 bases and J by 7 bases, with 14 bases of the junction left unmatched. In DNA, the CDR3 is TGCAGTGGGGCAAGCGGGAGATGGTTGGGGACCCAGTACTTC. It is translated as CSGASGRWLGTQYF.

This clonotype appeared a few times. This chain uses TRBV12-3 or TRBV12-4 with TRBJ1-5; D call uncertain. The V end lost 7 bases, the J end lost 7 bases, and 11 bases lay between the germline ends. The CDR3 length is 12 residues. The CDR3 DNA reads TGTGCCAGCAATAATATGGGACAGCCCCAGCATTTT. This translates into CASNNMGQPQHF.

In its sample, this clonotype was seen a few times. This chain connects TRBV7-2 to TRBJ1-2, with a weak D call TRBD1 (6 bases). The germline gives CDR1 SGHTA, CDR2 FQGNSA. Trimming removed 6 bases from V and 8 bases from J, with 16 bases in between. The CDR3 is 13 residues long. CDR3 sequence reads: CASSTGGARGYTF. The CDR3 coding sequence is TGTGCCAGCAGTACCGGGGGGGCGAGGGGCTACACCTTC.

The chain recombines TRBV20-1 with TRBJ2-3; 7 nucleotides align to TRBD2. The CDR3 has 16 amino acids. Germline V gene data show CDR1 as DFQATT and CDR2 as SNEGSKA (reference sequence). V dropped 5 bases and J dropped 7; count of bases not matched to a gene: 18. The CDR3 nucleotides are TGCAGTGCTCCCCCGAGGGGCGCGGGAGCCCGCCATACGCAGTATTTT. Protein product: CSAPPRGAGARHTQYF.

This sequence joins TRBV15 and TRBJ1-4; D possibly corresponds to TRBD1 (6 bases). The CDR3 totals 15 residues. Germline CDR1 reads LNHNV; CDR2 reads YYDKDF (reference sequence). Trimming shortened V by 0 bases and J by 8 bases, and 13 bases separated the two germline ends. DNA of the CDR3: TGTGCCACCAGCAGAGACGGCAGGGGAAACGAAAAACTGTTTTTT. This translates into CATSRDGRGNEKLFF.